This TCR beta chain was found in a study of T cells in localized non-small cell lung cancer. Study-wide results and limits: Adjacent uninvolved lung had the highest clonality, suggesting focused antigen responses.

Germline CDR1 MNHEY, CDR2 SVGAGI. Losses at the gene ends were 5 bases for V and 2 bases for J; bases not matched to a gene: 1. CDR3 length: 13 residues. Assay: immunoSEQ multiplex PCR; the TCRdb copy retains only in-frame clones and omits some. Here the sample spans under 75,000 clones, 80% to 90% being singletons. Points on this clone: No antigen is known for it.

Specimen: peripheral blood, collected before any cancer treatment. This chain uses TRBV6-5 with TRBJ1-2; 8 bases fit TRBD1. This clonotype originated in a male donor aged 60 or over with stage III squamous cell lung carcinoma. CDR3: CASSRQGNYGYTF. The CDR3 DNA sequence: TGTGCCAGCAGTCGACAGGGGAACTATGGCTACACCTTC.